The source of this T cell receptor (beta chain) is a study of T-cell reconstitution after alpha-beta-depleted transplantation in children. Germline V CDR1 and CDR2: SQVTM, ANQGSEA. V was clipped by 5 bases and J by 8 bases; unmatched bases: 12. The CDR3 is 17 amino acids. The table lists this clonotype with many counts. Its target is unknown. Study observations and caveats: Several hundred expanded graft clones reportedly supplied alpha-beta T cells about two months after transplant.

TCRbeta library construction was performed incorporating unique molecular identifiers. TCRdb re-derived calls from the PCR reads in MiXCR, one entry per CDR3 protein. The repertoire includes some 200,000 distinct CDR3 sequences, around 7% of them detected once, and 5.5% to 6.5% sits in the top ten. V usage is TRBV29-1 and J usage is TRBJ2-1, with 16 bases that match TRBD2. Sample: PBMCs, taken before TCRalphabeta/CD19-depleted stem cell transplant. This TCR was sampled from a boy younger than 10 with acute lymphoblastic leukemia, due to receive a stem cell transplant. The CDR3, as DNA: TGCAGCGTTCGGGGGATTGGGACTAGCGGGAGGGCCGATGAGCAGTTCTTC. Translated, it gives CSVRGIGTSGRADEQFF.